This T cell receptor (beta chain) is from a study of cytomegalovirus exposure and HLA in healthy donors. Trimming shortened V by 4 bases and J by 2 bases, and 15 bases separated the two germline ends. Germline V gene lookup returns CDR1 SNHLY and CDR2 FYNNEI. The CDR3 has 15 amino acids. Vbeta (60) and Jbeta (13) primers were used in the PCR. Generated by immunoSEQ multiplex PCR, the TCRdb table keeps only in-frame clones and is missing some. Here the sample table reports some 48,000 clones. The receptor comes from a man aged 40-55 years in good health and CMV-seropositive. Material for sequencing was PBMCs. V is TRBV2 and J is TRBJ2-7, with D maybe TRBD2 (6 bases). In DNA form, the CDR3 reads TGTGCCAGCAGTGTTAGGGACTTCTCAGCCTACGAGCAGTACTTC. It encodes CASSVRDFSAYEQYF.